Each of the 10 T cell receptor beta chains below was sequenced from the same sample in a study of control samples from healthy donors and cancer patients. Produced via immunoSEQ multiplex PCR; TCRdb's table is partial and in-frame only. The table has around 130,000 clones, around nine tenths seen once. Input material: blood. The receptors derive from a young man in good health.

The chain joins TRBV28 to TRBJ1-5, with D maybe TRBD1 (5 bases). Trimming removed 6 bases at V and 2 bases at J, with 11 bases between. Germline-derived CDR1 and CDR2 are MDHEN and SYDVKM. The CDR3 loop spans 14 amino acids. The CDR3, as DNA: TGTGCCAGCAGCCTCGGGGGGGGCAATCAGCCCCAGCATTTT. Translating it yields CASSLGGGNQPQHF.

The chain combines TRBV15 with TRBJ2-6; D gene ambiguous. V was clipped by 3 bases and J by 0 bases, with 12 bases between them. Germline loops: CDR1 LNHNV, CDR2 YYDKDF (reference sequence). There are 17 residues in the CDR3. The CDR3 DNA sequence: TGTGCCACCAGCAGCCTTATAGGAGACTCTGGGGCCAACGTCCTGACTTTC. As protein: CATSSLIGDSGANVLTF.

The rearrangement joins TRBV6-1 to TRBJ2-2; D not certain. Looked up from germline, CDR1 is MNHNS and CDR2 is SASEGT. V was trimmed by 2 bases and J by 1 base, leaving 11 bases between them. The CDR3 loop spans 16 amino acids. Here the CDR3 DNA reads TGTGCCAGCAGTGAATTGGTCCCTCAGAACACCGGGGAGCTGTTTTTT. Translation gives CASSELVPQNTGELFF.

The gene calls are TRBV5-5 and TRBJ2-1; 12 bases are shared with TRBD2. CDR3 size: 16 residues. Germline V gene sequence: CDR1 SGHKS, CDR2 YYEKEE (reference sequence). V shed 4 bases, J shed 4 bases, and the junction held 6 bases outside the gene matches. The CDR3 sequence is CASSPTGTSGYNEQFF. CDR3 sequence (DNA): TGTGCCAGCAGCCCCACCGGGACTAGCGGGTACAATGAGCAGTTCTTC.

The chain has TRBV10-3 and TRBJ1-2; D uncertain. The CDR3 runs to 14 residues. Trimming pared 11 bases from V and 0 bases from J, leaving 16 bases between. Germline values: CDR1 ENHRY, CDR2 SYGVKD. DNA for the CDR3: TGTGCCGTCGGGGAGGGAACGACTAACTATGGCTACACCTTC. Translation gives CAVGEGTTNYGYTF.

The genes are TRBV28 and TRBJ2-5, with D possibly TRBD1 on 7 matching bases. Germline CDR1 reads MDHEN; CDR2 reads SYDVKM. The ends were cut back, 5 bases at V and 5 bases at J, with 12 bases in the middle. CDR3 size: 13 residues. CDR3 amino acids: CASSTTGRETQYF. As DNA, the CDR3 is TGTGCCAGCAGTACGACAGGGAGGGAGACCCAGTACTTC.

The rearrangement joins TRBV5-4 to TRBJ2-3; 9 bases match TRBD2. The V segment lost 0 bases and the J segment 5 bases; nucleotides outside the gene matches: 7. Germline V gives CDR1 SGHNT, CDR2 YYREEE (reference sequence). This CDR3 has 16 amino acids. The CDR3 coding sequence is TGTGCCAGCAGCTTGGTCTTAGCGGGGGTGGGAGATACGCAGTATTTT. It codes for CASSLVLAGVGDTQYF.

The chain recombines TRBV6-5 with TRBJ1-1, with 10 bases matching TRBD1. The V gene's germline CDR1 is MNHEY and CDR2 SVGAGI. This CDR3 region has 15 residues. With 6 bases clipped from V and 6 bases from J, the junction kept 10 bases outside the gene matches. The CDR3 DNA sequence: TGTGCCAGCAGAGGTGGGACAGGGGAGGTGGCTGAAGCTTTCTTT. This sequence encodes CASRGGTGEVAEAFF.

The V gene is TRBV19, the J gene TRBJ1-5; possibly TRBD1 for D (6 bases). Germline loops: CDR1 LNHDA, CDR2 SQIVND (reference sequence). V was clipped by 1 base and J by 4 bases, with 11 bases between them. The CDR3 is 15 amino acids. CDR3 nucleotide sequence: TGTGCCAGTAGTATAGGCCAGGGGCGGAATCAGCCCCAGCATTTT. Encoded protein: CASSIGQGRNQPQHF. Full variable domain (outside the CDR3, taken from reference TRBV19 and TRBJ1-5): DGGITQSPKYLFRKEGQNVTLSCEQNLNHDAMYWYRQDPGQGLRLIYYSQIVNDFQKGDIAEGYSVSREKKESFPLTVTSAQKNPTAFYLCASSIGQGRNQPQHFGDGTRLSIL.

The V and J genes are TRBV11-3 and TRBJ2-1; the D is unclear. Germline V gene data show CDR1 as SGHNT and CDR2 as YENEEA. This CDR3 comprises 12 residues. V dropped 4 bases and J dropped 4 bases, with 5 bases sitting between them. CDR3 nucleotides: TGTGCCAGCAGCTCGACTTACAATGAGCAGTTCTTC. Protein product: CASSSTYNEQFF. Combining the CDR3 with reference TRBV11-3 and TRBJ2-1 gives the whole variable domain EAGVVQSPRYKIIEKKQPVAFWCNPISGHNTLYWYLQNLGQGPELLIRYENEEAVDDSQLPKDRFSAERLKGVDSTLKIQPAELGDSAVYLCASSSTYNEQFFGPGTRLTVL.